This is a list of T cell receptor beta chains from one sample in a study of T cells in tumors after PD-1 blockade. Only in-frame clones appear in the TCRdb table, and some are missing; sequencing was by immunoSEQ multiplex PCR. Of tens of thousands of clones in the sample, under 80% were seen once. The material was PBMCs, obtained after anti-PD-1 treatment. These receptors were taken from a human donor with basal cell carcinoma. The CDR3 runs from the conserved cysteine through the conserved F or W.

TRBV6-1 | CASSEGIYSGNTIYF
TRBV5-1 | CASSPRQGRQETQYF
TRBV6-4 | CASSDSAGGSDTQYF
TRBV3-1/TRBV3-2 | CASSQDVSGGAGNIQYF
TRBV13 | CASSLGGALSYEQYF
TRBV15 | CATSREGVSNQPQHF
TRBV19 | CASTSVGGQGTYGYTF
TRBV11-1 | CASSLVVKWGYNEQFF
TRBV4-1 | CASSQEYRRGGELFF
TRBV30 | CAWSSIRETNF
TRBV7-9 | CASSPRDPANTEAFF
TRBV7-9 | CASSLEASGGLYNEQFF
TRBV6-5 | CASGGPTGIQYF
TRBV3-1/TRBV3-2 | CASSPGHNQPQHF
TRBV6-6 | CASSQRQGVVYSNQPQHF
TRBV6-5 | CASKDRESYNSPLHF
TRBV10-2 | CASSEVVDEQYF
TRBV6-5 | CASSSGGRNQETQYF
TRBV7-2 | CASTGGDHDSYNEQFF
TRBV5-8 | CASSNLLRTGFSEKLFF
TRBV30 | CAWSTQGRNTEAFF
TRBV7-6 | CASSLVAGNTGELFF
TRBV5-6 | CASSPPDSIAPAVYGYTF
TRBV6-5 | CASISGGGYGYTF
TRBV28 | CASSLPGGNQPQHF
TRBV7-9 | CASSLVGGVETQYF
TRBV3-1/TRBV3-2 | CASSQDSSTRQGGETQYF
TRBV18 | CASSQPGIQNSPLHF